The 3 T cell receptor beta chains below come from one sample, sequenced in a study of cytomegalovirus exposure and HLA in healthy donors. In the PCR, 60 Vbeta and 13 Jbeta primers were used. The protocol was immunoSEQ multiplex PCR, while the TCRdb copy is restricted to in-frame clones and leaves out a portion. Of fewer than 200,000 clones in the sample, approximately 77% were seen once. Sequenced: PBMCs. The origin of the receptors is a young man in good health and CMV-seropositive.

About this clone itself: At one end, the junction sequence differs from germline, possibly due to a read error. The chain is built from TRBV5-1 and TRBJ1-1; no definite D call. Germline CDR1 and CDR2: SGHRS and YFSETQ. CDR3 length: 14 amino acids. DNA for the CDR3: TGCGCCAGCACCTTGGGAGGAATGAACACTGAAGCTTTCTTT. Translated: CASTLGGMNTEAFF.

The CDR3 bases are TGTGCCAGCAGTTTATCTTCCATTAGCACAGATACGCAGTATTTT. As protein: CASSLSSISTDTQYF. The chain uses TRBV27 and TRBJ2-3; D uncertain. The germline gives CDR1 MNHEY, CDR2 SMNVEV (reference sequence). V was clipped by 0 bases and J by 0 bases, with 7 bases between them. This CDR3 has 15 residues.

The rearrangement uses TRBV6-6 and TRBJ2-7, with 10 nucleotides matching TRBD1. Trimming took 6 bases from V and 2 from J; bases not matched to a gene: 4. Looked up from germline, CDR1 is MNHNY and CDR2 is SVGAGI (reference sequence). The CDR3 is 14 residues long. This CDR3 is CASRRQGATYEQYF. CDR3 coding DNA: TGTGCCAGCAGAAGACAGGGGGCAACCTACGAGCAGTACTTC.